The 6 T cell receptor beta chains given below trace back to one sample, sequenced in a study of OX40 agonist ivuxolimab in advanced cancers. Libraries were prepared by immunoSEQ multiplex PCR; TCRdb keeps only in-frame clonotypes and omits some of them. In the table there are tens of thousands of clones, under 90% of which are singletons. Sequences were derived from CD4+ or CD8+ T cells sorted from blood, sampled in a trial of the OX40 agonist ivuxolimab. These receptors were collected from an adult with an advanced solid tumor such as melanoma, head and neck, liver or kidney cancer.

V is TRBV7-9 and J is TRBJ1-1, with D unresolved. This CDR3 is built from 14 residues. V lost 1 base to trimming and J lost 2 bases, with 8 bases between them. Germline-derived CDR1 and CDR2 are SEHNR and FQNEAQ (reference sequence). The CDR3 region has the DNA TGTGCCAGCAGCTTAGTCCCAGGAAACACTGAAGCTTTCTTT. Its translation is CASSLVPGNTEAFF.

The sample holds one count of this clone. For the CDR3, the DNA is TGCGCCAGCAGCTGGACTAGCGCGATCTTCTACAATGAGCAGTTCTTC. This gives the protein CASSWTSAIFYNEQFF. The V and J genes are TRBV5-1 and TRBJ2-1; 9 bases are shared with TRBD2. Germline CDR1 and CDR2: SGHRS and YFSETQ. There are 16 residues in the CDR3. V gave up 3 bases and J gave up 3 bases; unmatched junction bases: 7.

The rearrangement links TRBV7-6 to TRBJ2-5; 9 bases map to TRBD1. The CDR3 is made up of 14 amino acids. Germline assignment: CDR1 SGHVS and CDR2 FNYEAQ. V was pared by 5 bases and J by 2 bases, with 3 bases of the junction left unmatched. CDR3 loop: CASSPGTGQETQYF. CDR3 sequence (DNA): TGTGCCAGCAGCCCCGGGACAGGGCAAGAGACCCAGTACTTC.

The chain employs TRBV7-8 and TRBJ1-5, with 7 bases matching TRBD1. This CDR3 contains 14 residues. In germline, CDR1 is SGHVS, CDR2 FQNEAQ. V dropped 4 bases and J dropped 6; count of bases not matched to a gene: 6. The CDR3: CASSSGTDGQPQHF. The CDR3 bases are TGTGCCAGCAGCTCTGGGACAGACGGTCAGCCCCAGCATTTT.

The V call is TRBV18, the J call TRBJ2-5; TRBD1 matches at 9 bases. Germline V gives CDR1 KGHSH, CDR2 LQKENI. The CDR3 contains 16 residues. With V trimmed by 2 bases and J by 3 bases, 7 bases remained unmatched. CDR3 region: CASSPWTGDLKETQYF. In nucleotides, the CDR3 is TGTGCCAGCTCACCATGGACAGGGGACCTGAAAGAGACCCAGTACTTC.

Here the CDR3 reads CASTNPPPLAGDQYEQYF. The CDR3 DNA is TGCGCCAGCACCAACCCCCCCCCACTAGCGGGAGATCAATACGAGCAGTACTTC. V is TRBV5-1 and J is TRBJ2-7; TRBD2 agrees at 11 bases. CDR1 SGHRS and CDR2 YFSETQ come from the germline V gene. V lost 6 bases, J lost 4 bases, and 18 bases stayed unmatched. There are 18 residues in the CDR3.